The present entry profiles one T cell receptor beta chain with its context. Its antigen remains unidentified. The data were obtained in a study of cytomegalovirus exposure and HLA in healthy donors. Primers included in the PCR were 60 Vbeta and 13 Jbeta primers. Repertoires were generated with immunoSEQ multiplex PCR, while TCRdb's copy carries only in-frame clones and drops some. The sample has under 200,000 clones; roughly 80% are singletons. The length of the CDR3 is 15 residues. V lost 5 bases, J lost 9 bases, and 10 bases stayed unmatched. Germline-derived CDR1 and CDR2 are SGHNT and YENEEA. Study-wide results and limits: The later analysis indicated that the majority of CMV-associated TCR beta chains appeared HLA-restricted.

The chain couples TRBV11-3 to TRBJ1-6, with 7 nucleotides matching TRBD1. The sequencing sample was made of PBMCs. This clonotype originated in a male donor in good health and CMV-seropositive. CDR3 nucleotides: TGTGCCAGCAGCAATTTACAGGGGTCGGGTTCACCCCTCCACTTT. Its protein is CASSNLQGSGSPLHF. Based on the CDR3 plus reference TRBV11-3 and TRBJ1-6, the full variable domain is EAGVVQSPRYKIIEKKQPVAFWCNPISGHNTLYWYLQNLGQGPELLIRYENEEAVDDSQLPKDRFSAERLKGVDSTLKIQPAELGDSAVYLCASSNLQGSGSPLHFGNGTRLTVT.